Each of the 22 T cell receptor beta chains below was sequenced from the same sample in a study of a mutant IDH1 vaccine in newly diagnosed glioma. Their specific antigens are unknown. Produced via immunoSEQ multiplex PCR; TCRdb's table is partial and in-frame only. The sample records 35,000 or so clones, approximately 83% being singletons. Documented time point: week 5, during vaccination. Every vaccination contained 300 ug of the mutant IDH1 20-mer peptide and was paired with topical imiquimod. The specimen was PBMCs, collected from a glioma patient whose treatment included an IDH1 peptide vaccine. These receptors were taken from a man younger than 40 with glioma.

The CDR3 DNA is TGTGCCAGCAGCGTAGAGGGGACTAGCGGGGGTATAACCCCCCAAGAGACCCAGTACTTC. Amino acid sequence: CASSVEGTSGGITPQETQYF. This chain links TRBV9 with TRBJ2-5; 14 bases line up with TRBD2. From germline, CDR1 is SGDLS and CDR2 YYNGEE. V gave up 0 bases and J gave up 1 base; unmatched junction bases: 11. This CDR3 spans 20 amino acids.

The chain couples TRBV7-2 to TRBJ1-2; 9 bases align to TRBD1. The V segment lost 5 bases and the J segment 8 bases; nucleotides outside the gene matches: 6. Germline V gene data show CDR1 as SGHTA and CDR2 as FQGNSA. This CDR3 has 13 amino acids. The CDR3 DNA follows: TGTGCCAGCAGCATAGGGACAGGGCGCGGCTACACCTTC. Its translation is CASSIGTGRGYTF.

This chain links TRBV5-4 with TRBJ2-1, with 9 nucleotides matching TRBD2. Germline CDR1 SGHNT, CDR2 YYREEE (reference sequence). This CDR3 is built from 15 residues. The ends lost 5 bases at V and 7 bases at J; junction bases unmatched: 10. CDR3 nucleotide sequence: TGTGCCAGCAGTTGGGACGCGGGGGGGAGGAATGAGCAGTTCTTC. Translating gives CASSWDAGGRNEQFF. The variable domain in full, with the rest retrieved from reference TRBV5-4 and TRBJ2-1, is ETGVTQSPTHLIKTRGQQVTLRCSSQSGHNTVSWYQQALGQGPQFIFQYYREEENGRGNFPPRFSGLQFPNYSSELNVNALELDDSALYLCASSWDAGGRNEQFFGPGTRLTVL.

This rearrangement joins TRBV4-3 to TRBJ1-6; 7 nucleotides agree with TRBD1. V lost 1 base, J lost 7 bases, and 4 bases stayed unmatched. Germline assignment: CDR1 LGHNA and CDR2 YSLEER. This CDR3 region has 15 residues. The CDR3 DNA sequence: TGCGCCAGCAGCCAAGTGTCCAGGGGGAATTCACCCCTCCACTTT. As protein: CASSQVSRGNSPLHF.

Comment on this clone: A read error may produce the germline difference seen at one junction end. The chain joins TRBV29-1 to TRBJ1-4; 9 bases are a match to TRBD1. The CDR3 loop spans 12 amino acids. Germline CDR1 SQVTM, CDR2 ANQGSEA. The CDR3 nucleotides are TGCAGCGCTGAAGCGAGACAGGGGGGACTGTTTTTT. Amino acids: CSAEARQGGLFF.

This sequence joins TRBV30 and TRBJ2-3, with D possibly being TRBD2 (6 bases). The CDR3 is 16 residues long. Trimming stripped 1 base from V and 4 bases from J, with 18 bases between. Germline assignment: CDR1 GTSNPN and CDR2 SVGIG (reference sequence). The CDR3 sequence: CAWSALGRGGSDTQYF. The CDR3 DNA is TGTGCCTGGAGTGCCCTCGGACGTGGGGGGTCAGATACGCAGTATTTT. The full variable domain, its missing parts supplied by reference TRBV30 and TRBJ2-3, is SQTIHQWPATLVQPVGSPLSLECTVEGTSNPNLYWYRQAAGRGLQLLFYSVGIGQISSEVPQNLSASRPQDRQFILSSKKLLLSDSGFYLCAWSALGRGGSDTQYFGPGTRLTVL.

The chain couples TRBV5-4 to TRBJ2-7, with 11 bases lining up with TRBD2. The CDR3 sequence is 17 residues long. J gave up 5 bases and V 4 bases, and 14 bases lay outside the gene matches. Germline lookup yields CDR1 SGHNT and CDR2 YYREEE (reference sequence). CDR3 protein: CASSPGLVAGGLNEQYF. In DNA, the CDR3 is TGTGCCAGCAGCCCCGGTTTGGTAGCGGGGGGGCTTAACGAGCAGTACTTC.

CDR3 DNA: TGTGCCAGCAGCGCCCGGGACGGAACCTACGAGCAGTACTTC. Translating gives CASSARDGTYEQYF. The genes are TRBV9 and TRBJ2-7; D possibly matches TRBD1 or TRBD2 (5 bases each). This CDR3 comprises 14 residues. The ends were cut back, 3 bases at V and 2 bases at J, with 12 bases in the middle. Germline CDR1 and CDR2: SGDLS and YYNGEE. Drawing the rest from reference TRBV9 and TRBJ2-7, the complete variable domain is DSGVTQTPKHLITATGQRVTLRCSPRSGDLSVYWYQQSLDQGLQFLIQYYNGEERAKGNILERFSAQQFPDLHSELNLSSLELGDSALYFCASSARDGTYEQYFGPGTRLTVT.

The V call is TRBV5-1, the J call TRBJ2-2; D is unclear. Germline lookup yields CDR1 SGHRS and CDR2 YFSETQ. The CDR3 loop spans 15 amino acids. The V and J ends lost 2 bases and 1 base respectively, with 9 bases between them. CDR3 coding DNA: TGCGCCAGCAGCTTAAAATACATGAACACCGGGGAGCTGTTTTTT. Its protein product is CASSLKYMNTGELFF. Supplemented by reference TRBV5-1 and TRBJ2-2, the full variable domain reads KAGVTQTPRYLIKTRGQQVTLSCSPISGHRSVSWYQQTPGQGLQFLFEYFSETQRNKGNFPGRFSGRQFSNSRSEMNVSTLELGDSALYLCASSLKYMNTGELFFGEGSRLTVL.

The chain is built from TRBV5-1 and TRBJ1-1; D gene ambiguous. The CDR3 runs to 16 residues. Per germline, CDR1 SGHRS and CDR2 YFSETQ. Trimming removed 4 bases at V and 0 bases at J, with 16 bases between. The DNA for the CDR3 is TGCGCCAGCAGCCCACTCTTCGTATCCATGAACACTGAAGCTTTCTTT. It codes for CASSPLFVSMNTEAFF.

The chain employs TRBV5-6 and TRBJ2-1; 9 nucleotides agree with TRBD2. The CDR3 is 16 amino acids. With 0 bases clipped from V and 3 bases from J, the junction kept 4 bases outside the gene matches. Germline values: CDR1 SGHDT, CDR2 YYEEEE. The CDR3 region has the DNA TGTGCCAGCAGCTTGGGTCTAGCGGGAAACTACAATGAGCAGTTCTTC. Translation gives CASSLGLAGNYNEQFF. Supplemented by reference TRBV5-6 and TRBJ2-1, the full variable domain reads DAGVTQSPTHLIKTRGQQVTLRCSPKSGHDTVSWYQQALGQGPQFIFQYYEEEERQRGNFPDRFSGHQFPNYSSELNVNALLLGDSALYLCASSLGLAGNYNEQFFGPGTRLTVL.

The CDR3 reads CASSERGFDQPQHF. In DNA form, the CDR3 reads TGTGCCAGCAGTGAAAGAGGGTTCGATCAGCCCCAGCATTTT. The rearrangement links TRBV2 to TRBJ1-5; no definite D call. V lost 2 bases, J lost 5 bases, and 10 bases lay in between. Germline CDR1 and CDR2: SNHLY and FYNNEI. This CDR3 region has 14 residues.

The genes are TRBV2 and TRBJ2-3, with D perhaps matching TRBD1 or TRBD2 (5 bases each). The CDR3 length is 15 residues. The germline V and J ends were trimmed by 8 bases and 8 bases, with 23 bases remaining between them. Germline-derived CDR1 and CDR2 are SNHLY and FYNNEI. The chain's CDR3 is CASDEEGVRAGTQYF. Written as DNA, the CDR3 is TGTGCCAGCGACGAAGAAGGGGTCCGGGCGGGTACGCAGTATTTT.

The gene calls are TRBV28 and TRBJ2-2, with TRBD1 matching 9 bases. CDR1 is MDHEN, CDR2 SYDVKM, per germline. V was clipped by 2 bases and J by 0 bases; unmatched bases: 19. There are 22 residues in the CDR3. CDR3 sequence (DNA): TGTGCCAGCAGTTTAGAGGGTTGGGACAGGGTGGAGACTGCCGCGAACACCGGGGAGCTGTTTTTT. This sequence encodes CASSLEGWDRVETAANTGELFF.

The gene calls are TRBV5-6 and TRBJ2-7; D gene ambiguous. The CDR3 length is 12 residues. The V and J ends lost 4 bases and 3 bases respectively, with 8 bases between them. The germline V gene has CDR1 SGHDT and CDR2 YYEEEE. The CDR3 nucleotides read TGTGCCAGCAGCAAGACATTCTACGAGCAGTACTTC. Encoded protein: CASSKTFYEQYF.

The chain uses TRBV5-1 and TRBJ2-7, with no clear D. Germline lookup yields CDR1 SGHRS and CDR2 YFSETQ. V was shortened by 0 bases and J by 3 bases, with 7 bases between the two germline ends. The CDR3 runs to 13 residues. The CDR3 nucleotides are TGCGCCAGCAGCTTGGGCAGTTACTACGAGCAGTACTTC. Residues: CASSLGSYYEQYF.

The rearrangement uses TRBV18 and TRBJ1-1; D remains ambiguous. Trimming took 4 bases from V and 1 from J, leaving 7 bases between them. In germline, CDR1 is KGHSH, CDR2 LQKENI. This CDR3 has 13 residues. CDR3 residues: CASSQTGNTEAFF. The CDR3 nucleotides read TGTGCCAGCTCACAAACGGGGAACACTGAAGCTTTCTTT.

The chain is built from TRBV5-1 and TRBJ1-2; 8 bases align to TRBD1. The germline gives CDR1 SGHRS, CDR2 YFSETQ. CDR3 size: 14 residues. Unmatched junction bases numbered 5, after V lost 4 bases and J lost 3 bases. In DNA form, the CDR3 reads TGCGCCAGCAGCGAGGGACAGGTCTACTATGGCTACACCTTC. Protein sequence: CASSEGQVYYGYTF.

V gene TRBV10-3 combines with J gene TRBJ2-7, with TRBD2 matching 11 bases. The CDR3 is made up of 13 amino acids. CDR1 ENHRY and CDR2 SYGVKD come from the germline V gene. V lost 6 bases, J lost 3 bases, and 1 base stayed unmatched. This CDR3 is CAISGLAGYEQYF. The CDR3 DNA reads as TGTGCCATCAGCGGACTAGCGGGCTACGAGCAGTACTTC.

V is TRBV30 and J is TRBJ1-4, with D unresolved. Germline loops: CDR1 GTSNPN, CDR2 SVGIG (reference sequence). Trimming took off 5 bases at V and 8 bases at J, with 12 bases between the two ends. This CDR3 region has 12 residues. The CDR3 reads CAWDLEGEKLFF. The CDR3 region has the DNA TGTGCCTGGGACCTCGAGGGAGAAAAACTGTTTTTT. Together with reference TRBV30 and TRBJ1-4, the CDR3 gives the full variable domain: SQTIHQWPATLVQPVGSPLSLECTVEGTSNPNLYWYRQAAGRGLQLLFYSVGIGQISSEVPQNLSASRPQDRQFILSSKKLLLSDSGFYLCAWDLEGEKLFFGSGTQLSVL.

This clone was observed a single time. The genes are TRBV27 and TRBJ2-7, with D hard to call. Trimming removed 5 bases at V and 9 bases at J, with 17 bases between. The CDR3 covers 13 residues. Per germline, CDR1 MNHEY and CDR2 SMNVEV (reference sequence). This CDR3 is CASSPSRVWGQYF. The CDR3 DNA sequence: TGTGCCAGCAGTCCTTCCCGAGTCTGGGGGCAGTACTTC.

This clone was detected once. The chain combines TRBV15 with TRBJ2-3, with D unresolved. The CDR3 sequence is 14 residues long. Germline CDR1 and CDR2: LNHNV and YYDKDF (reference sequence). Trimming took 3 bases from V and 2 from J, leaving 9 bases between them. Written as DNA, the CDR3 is TGTGCCACCAGCAGCACCGACCTCACAGATACGCAGTATTTT. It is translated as CATSSTDLTDTQYF.